This T cell receptor (beta chain) was sequenced during a study of shared clonotypes between healthy human individuals (TCRdb year 2020). General notes on the study: The cohort comprised two women and a few men aged 18 to 49 years. For each donor, CD4 naive and CD4 memory were each given three plates, CD8 naive was given two plates, and CD8 memory was given one plate. To estimate repertoire size and how much clonotype sharing occurs between individuals, the study deeply sequenced the blood TCR repertoires of about five healthy adults. To increase sequencing depth and limit assay-specific biases, TCR repertoire library preparation and sequencing were carried out by different laboratories using diverse techniques. Each donor's leukapheresis produced roughly between roughly 0.85 and 9.5 billion PBMCs. General study outcomes and caveats: Clonotypes shared by all four sorted-subset donors showed higher generation probabilities than non-shared clonotypes. Pairwise subsampling led to the expectation that sequencing depth would affect the degree of clonotype sharing among donors. Sharing across a handful of donors was observed for around 5% of naive CD4, 3% to 4% of naive CD8, about 2.3% of memory CD4, and about 0.4% of memory CD8 clonotypes. Even with the large sequencing depth, rarefaction of the sorted-subset datasets indicated that sequencing was incomplete. Estimated clonotype richness was generally larger for naive than for memory subsets. Because the study included a small number of donors, the genetic and exposure-history diversity represented was limited. Only blood was sampled, and tissue TCR repertoires likely differ from those in blood.

This clone was seen at least ten times. Its target antigen remains unknown. One base away there is no much larger clone; base qualities are not given. The donors were healthy, HIV-negative adults with no recently reported acute infections or vaccinations. Only Caucasian adults living in Nashville, Tennessee, USA were represented among the donors. CD4+ T cells were enriched by magnetic negative selection, after which naive cells were positively selected on CD45RA and the negative fraction was taken as the memory subset. After blood collection by leukapheresis, PBMCs were isolated using Ficoll-Histopaque density gradient centrifugation and then cryopreserved in the vapor phase of liquid nitrogen. Purity and quantity of every magnetically sorted T cell population were checked by analytical flow cytometry. Genomic DNA was isolated from every sorted fraction and measured by UV absorbance on a Nanodrop 2000c.

Using the deep immunoSEQ assay, multiplex PCR amplified TCR CDR3 regions from genomic DNA. For each cell subset, the extracted genomic DNA was distributed evenly across all wells of several immunoSEQ 96-well plates, and each plate served as one replicate. For sorted subsets, approximately 200 ng of genomic DNA, equivalent to 25,000 to 35,000 T cell genomes, went into each replicate PCR. Purified libraries were measured with a Qubit 3.0 fluorometer, size-checked on a Bioanalyzer 2100, and measured again with the KAPA Library Quantification kit. Each immunoSEQ 96-well plate was sequenced on its own single-read 150-cycle Illumina NextSeq 550 flow cell. The source study handled its data this way. The immunoSEQ output contained only junctional sequences without quality scores, so filtering could not match that applied to full-length reads. Sequences were annotated with PyIR, a Python wrapper for IgBLAST v1.9, using IMGT germline references to assign V/J genes and CDR3. Reads were filtered out if the reads had weak V/J assignments (E-value above 1e-6), no CDR3, stop codons, out-of-frame junctions, or ambiguous translated residues. A V3J clonotype was defined by an identical inferred V gene, J gene, and CDR3 amino acid sequence. The percentage overlap between two repertoires was calculated by dividing the number of shared unique clonotypes by the size of the smaller repertoire. Repertoire richness was assessed with RTK rarefaction, the Chao1 estimator, and Recon v2.1 estimates of unobserved clonotypes. Generation probabilities were computed with OLGA for all TCRbeta clonotypes obtained by the gDNA method from a few donors. TCRdb took this table from immuneACCESS and kept in-frame rearrangements with V and J called. Such tables lack part of the clones; where checked against another copy, unresolved V genes explain under half of the gap, and the rest is unexplained. That table furnishes V, J and clone size, whereas the DNA furnished D and trimming. Counted in this sample were 600,000 to 750,000 clones; 55% to 75% of them appeared once. Of the sample, approximately 1.8% falls within the top ten clones.

Counted from cysteine to phenylalanine, this CDR3 has 16 amino acids. This entry keeps only the CDR3 DNA: 48 bases, framed from base 1. The germline V gene (reference sequence) provides CDR1 GTSNPN and CDR2 SVGIG. The junction shows trimming of 3 bases on V and 0 bases on J, plus 16 bases between the germline ends. The source of this sequence is a woman aged 30 to 39 in good health. The specimen sequenced was memory CD4+ T cells sorted from blood. Sample cell subset or site, as interpreted from the label and publication: CD45RA-negative fraction. Recombination linked TRBV30 to TRBJ2-3; no D gene call is confident. The CDR3 sequence is CAWRTQSAASTDTQYF. The DNA sequence is TGTGCCTGGAGGACGCAGAGTGCCGCTAGCACAGATACGCAGTATTTT.